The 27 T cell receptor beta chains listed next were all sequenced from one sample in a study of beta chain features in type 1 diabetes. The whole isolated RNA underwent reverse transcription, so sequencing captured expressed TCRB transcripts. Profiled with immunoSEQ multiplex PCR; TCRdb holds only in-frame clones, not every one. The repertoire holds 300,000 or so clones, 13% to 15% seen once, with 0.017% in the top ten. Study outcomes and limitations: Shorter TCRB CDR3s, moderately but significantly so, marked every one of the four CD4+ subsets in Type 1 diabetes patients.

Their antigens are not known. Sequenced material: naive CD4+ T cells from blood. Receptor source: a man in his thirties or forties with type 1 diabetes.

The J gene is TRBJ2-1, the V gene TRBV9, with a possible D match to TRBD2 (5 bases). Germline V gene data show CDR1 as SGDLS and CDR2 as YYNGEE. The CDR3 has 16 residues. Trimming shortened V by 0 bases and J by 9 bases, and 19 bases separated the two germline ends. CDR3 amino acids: CASSVAGAASIGEQFF. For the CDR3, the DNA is TGTGCCAGCAGCGTAGCTGGTGCGGCTAGCATCGGTGAGCAGTTCTTC.

Here the CDR3 DNA reads TGTGCCAGCAGCTCTTCCCAGGGGGGGAACACTGAAGCTTTCTTT. Translated, it gives CASSSSQGGNTEAFF. The V call is TRBV5-6, the J call TRBJ1-1; 7 bases align to TRBD1. Germline V gene data show CDR1 as SGHDT and CDR2 as YYEEEE. The CDR3 contains 15 residues. V was clipped by 3 bases and J by 1 base; unmatched bases: 6.

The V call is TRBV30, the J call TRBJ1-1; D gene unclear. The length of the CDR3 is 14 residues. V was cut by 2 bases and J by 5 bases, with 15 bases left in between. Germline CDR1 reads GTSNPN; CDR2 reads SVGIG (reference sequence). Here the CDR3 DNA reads TGTGCCTGGAGTTGGAGGGTAGCGGGGACTGAAGCTTTCTTT. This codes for CAWSWRVAGTEAFF.

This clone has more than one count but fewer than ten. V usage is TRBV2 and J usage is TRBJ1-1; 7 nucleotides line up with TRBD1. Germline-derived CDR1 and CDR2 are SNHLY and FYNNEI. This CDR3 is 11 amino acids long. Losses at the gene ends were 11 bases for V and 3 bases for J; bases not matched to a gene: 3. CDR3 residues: CAEGQDTEAFF. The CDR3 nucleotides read TGTGCCGAAGGACAGGACACTGAAGCTTTCTTT.

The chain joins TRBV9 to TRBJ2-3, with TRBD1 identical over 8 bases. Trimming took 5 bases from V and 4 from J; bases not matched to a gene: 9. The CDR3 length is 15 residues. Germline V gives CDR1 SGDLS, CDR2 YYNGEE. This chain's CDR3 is CASSQDRVDADTQYF. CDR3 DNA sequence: TGTGCCAGCAGTCAGGACAGGGTTGATGCAGATACGCAGTATTTT.

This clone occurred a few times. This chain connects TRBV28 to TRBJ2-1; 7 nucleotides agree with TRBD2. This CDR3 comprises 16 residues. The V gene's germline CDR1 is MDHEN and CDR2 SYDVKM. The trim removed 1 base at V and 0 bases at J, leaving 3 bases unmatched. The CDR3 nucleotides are TGTGCCAGCAGTTTATTTGGCGGGAGCTCCTACAATGAGCAGTTCTTC. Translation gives CASSLFGGSSYNEQFF.

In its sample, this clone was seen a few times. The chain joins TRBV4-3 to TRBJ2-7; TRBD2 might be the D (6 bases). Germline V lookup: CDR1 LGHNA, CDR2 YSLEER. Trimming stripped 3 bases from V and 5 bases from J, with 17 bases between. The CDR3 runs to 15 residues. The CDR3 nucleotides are TGCGCCAGCAGCCATGGGACTCGGAAAAGAAACGAGCAGTACTTC. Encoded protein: CASSHGTRKRNEQYF.

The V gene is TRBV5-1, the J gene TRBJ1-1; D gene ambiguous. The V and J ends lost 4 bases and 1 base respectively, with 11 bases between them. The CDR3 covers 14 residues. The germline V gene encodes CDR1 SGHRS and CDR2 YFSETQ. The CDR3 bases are TGCGCCAGCAGCCGTACGAAAGCGAACACTGAAGCTTTCTTT. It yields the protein CASSRTKANTEAFF.

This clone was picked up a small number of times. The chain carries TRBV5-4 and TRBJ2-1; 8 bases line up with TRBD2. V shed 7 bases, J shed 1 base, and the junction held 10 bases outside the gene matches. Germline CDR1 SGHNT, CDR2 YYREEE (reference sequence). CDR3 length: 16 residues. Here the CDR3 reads CASEFGGGVSYNEQFF. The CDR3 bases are TGTGCCAGCGAGTTCGGGGGGGGCGTTTCCTACAATGAGCAGTTCTTC.

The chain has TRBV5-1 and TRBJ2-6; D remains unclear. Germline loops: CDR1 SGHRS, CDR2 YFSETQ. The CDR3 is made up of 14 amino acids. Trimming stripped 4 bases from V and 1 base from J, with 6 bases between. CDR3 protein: CASSVSSGANVLTF. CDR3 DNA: TGCGCCAGCAGCGTGAGTTCTGGGGCCAACGTCCTGACTTTC.

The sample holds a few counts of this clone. The CDR3 is CASSSLSQGGYTF. DNA of the CDR3: TGTGCCAGCAGTTCTCTCAGCCAGGGTGGCTACACCTTC. This rearrangement joins TRBV6-5 to TRBJ1-2, with D possibly TRBD1 on 5 matching bases. V gave up 4 bases and J gave up 7 bases, with 13 bases separating them. Germline loops: CDR1 MNHEY, CDR2 SVGAGI. CDR3 length: 13 amino acids.

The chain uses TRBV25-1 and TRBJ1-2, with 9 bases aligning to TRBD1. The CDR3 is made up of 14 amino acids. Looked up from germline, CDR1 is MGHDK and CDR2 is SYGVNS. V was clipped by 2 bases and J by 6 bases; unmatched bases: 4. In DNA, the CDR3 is TGTGCCAGCAGTGAAAGGACAGGGGTTAATGGCTACACCTTC. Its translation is CASSERTGVNGYTF.

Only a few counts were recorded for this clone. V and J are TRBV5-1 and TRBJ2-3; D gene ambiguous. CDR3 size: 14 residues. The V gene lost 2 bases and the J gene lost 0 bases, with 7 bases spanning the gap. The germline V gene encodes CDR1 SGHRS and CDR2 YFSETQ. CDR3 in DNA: TGCGCCAGCAGCTTCGACACCAGCACAGATACGCAGTATTTT. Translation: CASSFDTSTDTQYF.

CDR3 protein: CASSLGLDYNEQFF. CDR3 DNA sequence: TGCGCCAGCAGCTTGGGACTAGATTACAATGAGCAGTTCTTC. V is TRBV5-1 and J is TRBJ2-1; perhaps TRBD2 as D (6 bases). CDR3 length: 14 residues. V lost 0 bases and J lost 4, with 8 bases in between. Germline values: CDR1 SGHRS, CDR2 YFSETQ.

CDR3 DNA: TGTGCCACCAGCAGAGTGTCAGGGTTGAACACTGAAGCTTTCTTT. As protein: CATSRVSGLNTEAFF. This chain links TRBV15 with TRBJ1-1; D perhaps matches TRBD1 (5 bases). Germline V gene sequence: CDR1 LNHNV, CDR2 YYDKDF (reference sequence). The CDR3 totals 15 residues. The V end was cut by 1 base, the J end by 0 bases, with 9 bases between.

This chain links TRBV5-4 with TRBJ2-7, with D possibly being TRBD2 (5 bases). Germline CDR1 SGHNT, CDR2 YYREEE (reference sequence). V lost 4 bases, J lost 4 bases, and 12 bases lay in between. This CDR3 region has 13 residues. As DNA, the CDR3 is TGTGCCAGCAGCCCCGGAGGAACTTACGAGCAGTACTTC. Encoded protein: CASSPGGTYEQYF.

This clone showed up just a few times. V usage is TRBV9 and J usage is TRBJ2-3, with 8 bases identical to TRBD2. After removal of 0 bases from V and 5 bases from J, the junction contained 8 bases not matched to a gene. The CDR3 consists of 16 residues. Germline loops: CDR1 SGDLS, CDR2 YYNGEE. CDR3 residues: CASSVGPGGPVDTQYF. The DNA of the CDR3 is TGTGCCAGCAGCGTAGGACCGGGAGGGCCGGTAGATACGCAGTATTTT.

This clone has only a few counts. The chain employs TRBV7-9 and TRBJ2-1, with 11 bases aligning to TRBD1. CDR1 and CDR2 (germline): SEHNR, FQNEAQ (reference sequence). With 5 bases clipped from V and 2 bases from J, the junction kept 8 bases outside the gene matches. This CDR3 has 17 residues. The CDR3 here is CASSLDRGRRAYNEQFF. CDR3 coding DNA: TGTGCCAGCAGCCTGGACAGGGGGCGCCGTGCCTACAATGAGCAGTTCTTC.

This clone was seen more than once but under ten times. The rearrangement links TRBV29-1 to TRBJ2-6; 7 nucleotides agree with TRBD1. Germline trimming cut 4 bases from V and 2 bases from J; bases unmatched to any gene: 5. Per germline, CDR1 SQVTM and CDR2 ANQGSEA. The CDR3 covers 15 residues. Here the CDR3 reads CSVGGTAAGANVLTF. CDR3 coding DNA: TGCAGCGTTGGGGGGACAGCGGCTGGGGCCAACGTCCTGACTTTC. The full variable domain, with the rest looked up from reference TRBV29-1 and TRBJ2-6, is SAVISQKPSRDICQRGTSLTIQCQVDSQVTMMFWYRQQPGQSLTLIATANQGSEATYESGFVIDKFPISRPNLTFSTLTVSNMSPEDSSIYLCSVGGTAAGANVLTFGAGSRLTVL.

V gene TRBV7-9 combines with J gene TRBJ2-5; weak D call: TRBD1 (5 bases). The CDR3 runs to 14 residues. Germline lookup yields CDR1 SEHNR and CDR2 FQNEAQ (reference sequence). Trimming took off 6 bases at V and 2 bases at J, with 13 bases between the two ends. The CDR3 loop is CASRSDRSQETQYF. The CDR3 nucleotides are TGTGCCAGCAGGAGTGACAGATCTCAAGAGACCCAGTACTTC.

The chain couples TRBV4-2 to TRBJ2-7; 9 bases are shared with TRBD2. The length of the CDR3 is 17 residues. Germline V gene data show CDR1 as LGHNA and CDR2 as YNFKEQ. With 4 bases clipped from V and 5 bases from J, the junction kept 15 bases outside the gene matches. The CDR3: CASSPPGTSRRGDEQYF. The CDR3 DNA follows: TGTGCCAGCAGCCCACCCGGGACTAGCAGACGGGGCGACGAGCAGTACTTC.

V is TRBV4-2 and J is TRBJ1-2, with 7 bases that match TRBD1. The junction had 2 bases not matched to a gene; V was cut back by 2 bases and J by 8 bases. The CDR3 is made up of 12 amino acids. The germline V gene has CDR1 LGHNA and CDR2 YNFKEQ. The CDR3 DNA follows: TGTGCCAGCAGCCAAAAAGGGGGCGGCTACACCTTC. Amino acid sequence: CASSQKGGGYTF.

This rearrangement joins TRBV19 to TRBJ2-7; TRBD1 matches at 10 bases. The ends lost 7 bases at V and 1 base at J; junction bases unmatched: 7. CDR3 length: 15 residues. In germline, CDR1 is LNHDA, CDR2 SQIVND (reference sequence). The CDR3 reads CASTPRGQGSYEQYF. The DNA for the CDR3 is TGTGCCAGTACCCCCCGGGGACAGGGGTCCTACGAGCAGTACTTC.

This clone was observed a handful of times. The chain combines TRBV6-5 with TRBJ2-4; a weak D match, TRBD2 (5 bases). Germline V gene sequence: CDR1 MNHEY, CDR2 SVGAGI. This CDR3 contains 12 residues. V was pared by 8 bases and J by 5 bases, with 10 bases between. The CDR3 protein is CASAFGENIQYF. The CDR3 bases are TGTGCCAGCGCATTCGGGGAAAACATTCAGTACTTC.

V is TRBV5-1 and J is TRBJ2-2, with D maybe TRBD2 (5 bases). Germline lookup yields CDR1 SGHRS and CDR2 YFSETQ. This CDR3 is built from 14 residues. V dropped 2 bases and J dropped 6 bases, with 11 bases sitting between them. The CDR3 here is CASSLRGSPGELFF. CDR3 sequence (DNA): TGCGCCAGCAGCTTAAGAGGGTCCCCCGGGGAGCTGTTTTTT.

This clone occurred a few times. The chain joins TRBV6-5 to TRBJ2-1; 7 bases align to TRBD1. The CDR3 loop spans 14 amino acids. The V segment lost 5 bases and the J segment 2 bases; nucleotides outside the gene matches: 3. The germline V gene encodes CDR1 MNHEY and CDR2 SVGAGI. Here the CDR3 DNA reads TGTGCCAGCAGTAGGGGGCAGGCCTACAATGAGCAGTTCTTC. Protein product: CASSRGQAYNEQFF.

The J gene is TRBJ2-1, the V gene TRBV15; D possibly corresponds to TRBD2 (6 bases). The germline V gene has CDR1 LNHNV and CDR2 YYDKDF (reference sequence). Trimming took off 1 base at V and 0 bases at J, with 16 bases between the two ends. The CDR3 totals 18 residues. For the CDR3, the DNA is TGTGCCACCAGCAGAGCGGGTTGGCGGGGCAGCTCCTACAATGAGCAGTTCTTC. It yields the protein CATSRAGWRGSSYNEQFF.